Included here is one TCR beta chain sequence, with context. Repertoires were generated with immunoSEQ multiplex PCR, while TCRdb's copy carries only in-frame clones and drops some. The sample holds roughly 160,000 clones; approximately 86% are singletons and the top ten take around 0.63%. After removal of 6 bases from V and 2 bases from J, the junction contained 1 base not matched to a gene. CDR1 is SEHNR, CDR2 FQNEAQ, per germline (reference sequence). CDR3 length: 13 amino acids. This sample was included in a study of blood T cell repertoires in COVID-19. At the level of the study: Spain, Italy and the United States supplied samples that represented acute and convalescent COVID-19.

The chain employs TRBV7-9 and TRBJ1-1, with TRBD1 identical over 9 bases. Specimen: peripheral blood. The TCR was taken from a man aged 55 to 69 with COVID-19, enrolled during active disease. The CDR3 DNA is TGTGCCAGCAGGGGACAGGGAAACACTGAAGCTTTCTTT. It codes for CASRGQGNTEAFF. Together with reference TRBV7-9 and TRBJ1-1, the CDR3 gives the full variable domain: DTGVSQNPRHKITKRGQNVTFRCDPISEHNRLYWYRQTLGQGPEFLTYFQNEAQLEKSRLLSDRFSAERPKGSFSTLEIQRTEQGDSAMYLCASRGQGNTEAFFGQGTRLTVV.